Described below is a single TCR beta chain sequence and its context. Its antigen is unknown. This sample stems from a study of CD4+ T cells in melanoma. Notes on the study in general: Neoantigen-specific CD4+ T cells in melanoma reportedly had diverse differentiation states. A reported correlation linked neoantigen-specific CD4+ T cells to CD8+, macrophage and B cell function.

The method was immunoSEQ multiplex PCR; TCRdb's version includes in-frame clones alone and lacks a portion of them. The sample has some 14,000 clones, about 83% seen once. The CDR3 is 12 residues long. The V gene lost 2 bases and the J gene lost 3 bases, with 5 bases spanning the gap. From germline, CDR1 is MNHNY and CDR2 SVGAGI (reference sequence). V usage is TRBV6-6 and J usage is TRBJ2-7; D unresolved. Sequenced: cells from a culture (not recorded whether cultured in vitro). The clonotype comes from a human donor with melanoma. Written as DNA, the CDR3 is TGTGCCAGCAGTTACACTGGCTACGAGCAGTACTTC. As protein: CASSYTGYEQYF.